This is a list of T cell receptor beta chains from one sample in a study of T cell responses to AZD1222 COVID-19 vaccine. This table comes from immunoSEQ multiplex PCR, and its TCRdb copy is limited to in-frame clones, with some not included. The repertoire has fewer than 120,000 clones, 70% to 90% of them found once; the top ten carry about 3.3%. Sequenced material: peripheral blood, taken on day 0 of AZD1222 vaccination. Every receptor here comes from an adult in good health. Each CDR3 is given with its conserved first and last residue. D genes are given only for firm matches. Rows may omit the clone size; those that give it use once, few, many or a size class.

cdr3_nt cdr3_aa j_call clone_size v_call d_call
TGTGCCAGCAGTTGGACTGTCGGGTCAGGGGACAATGAGCAGTTCTTC CASSWTVGSGDNEQFF TRBJ2-1 - TRBV28 -
TGTGCCAGCAGCCTGGGGGGGAGGGAGCTAAACGAGCAGTACTTC CASSLGGRELNEQYF TRBJ2-7 - TRBV5-4 TRBD2
TGTGCCAGCAGTTTAGGGGGTTCGGGAAAACTGTTTTTT CASSLGGSGKLFF TRBJ1-4 once TRBV28 -
TGCGCCAGCAGCCAGGGACGGTCAACTGGGAATTCACCCCTCCACTTT CASSQGRSTGNSPLHF TRBJ1-6 - TRBV4-1 -
TGTGCCAGTAGTATAGTAGGGTTGAACACCGGGGAGCTGTTTTTT CASSIVGLNTGELFF TRBJ2-2 - TRBV19 -
TGTGCCAGCAGCCCGCATGGAGGGGCTTTGAGCAATCAGCCCCAGCATTTT CASSPHGGALSNQPQHF TRBJ1-5 - TRBV6-2/TRBV6-3 -
TGCGCCAGCAGCGGAAACAGGGCAGACACTGAAGCTTTCTTT CASSGNRADTEAFF TRBJ1-1 - TRBV5-1 -
TGTGCCAGCAGTTTCTTCGACCTACAAACAGGGCCCGGGGAGCTGTTTTTT CASSFFDLQTGPGELFF TRBJ2-2 many TRBV28 -
TGTGCCAGCAGCCTCGGATTTAGGAATGAAAAACTGTTTTTT CASSLGFRNEKLFF TRBJ1-4 - TRBV7-9 -
TGTGCCAGCAGCCAAGGGGAGGGTGAGAGTCAGCCCCAGCATTTT CASSQGEGESQPQHF TRBJ1-5 - TRBV4-2 -
TGTGCCAGCAGTTTCCGGGACAGGCAGCATTTT CASSFRDRQHF TRBJ1-5 - TRBV6-2/TRBV6-3 TRBD1
TGTGCCAGCAGCTTGATCAGGACAGGGGGTTTAGATTCACCCCTCCACTTT CASSLIRTGGLDSPLHF TRBJ1-6 - TRBV5-8 TRBD1
TGTGCCAGCAGTGTAGAGGGGGCTTCCTACAATGAGCAGTTCTTC CASSVEGASYNEQFF TRBJ2-1 - TRBV6-4 TRBD1
TGTGCCAGCAGTTTTGCACAGGGGGAGACCCAGTACTTC CASSFAQGETQYF TRBJ2-5 - TRBV12-3/TRBV12-4 TRBD1
TGTGCCAGCTCACCCCGCTCCGGGGGGGCGAGCTACGAGCAGTACTTC CASSPRSGGASYEQYF TRBJ2-7 - TRBV18 TRBD2
TGTGCCAGCAGTGTCAGGGGGCAGGGAGCGGTCGGGGAGCTGTTTTTT CASSVRGQGAVGELFF TRBJ2-2 - TRBV2 TRBD1
TGTGCCAGTAGGAACAGGGAGAATTCACCCCTCCACTTT CASRNRENSPLHF TRBJ1-6 - TRBV19 -
TGTGCCAGCTCACAACTCGGGGAGGGCGAGCAGTACTTC CASSQLGEGEQYF TRBJ2-7 - TRBV18 TRBD2
TGTGCCAGCAGCAACCCCAAGGGTAGTAAATCACCCCTCCACTTT CASSNPKGSKSPLHF TRBJ1-6 - TRBV6-2/TRBV6-3 -
TGTGCCAGTAGGGATCGCCTTACCAGCTCCTATAATTCACCCCTCCACTTT CASRDRLTSSYNSPLHF TRBJ1-6 few TRBV19 -
TGTGCCATCAGTGCCGGGGAACGCAACTATGGCTACACCTTC CAISAGERNYGYTF TRBJ1-2 few TRBV10-3 -
TGTGCCAGTAGGGAGGACAGGGGAGTGAACACTGAAGCTTTCTTT CASREDRGVNTEAFF TRBJ1-1 once TRBV19 TRBD1
TGTGCCAGCAGCTTAGAAGGACCCGGGACTGGAAACACCATATATTTT CASSLEGPGTGNTIYF TRBJ1-3 once TRBV11-3 -
TGTGCCAGCCGCCAGGGCTCGAACACCGGGGAGCTGTTTTTT CASRQGSNTGELFF TRBJ2-2 - TRBV2 -
TGTGCCAGCAGCCAAAGCGAGGGATTCTACAATGAGCAGTTCTTC CASSQSEGFYNEQFF TRBJ2-1 - TRBV7-3 -
TGTGCCAGCAGCCTCGGACGGAGTAGCTACGAGCAGTACTTC CASSLGRSSYEQYF TRBJ2-7 - TRBV6-2/TRBV6-3 -
TGCGCCAGCAGCCGGGGACGCGAGGGGCCTGGCGGAAACACCATATATTTT CASSRGREGPGGNTIYF TRBJ1-3 - TRBV4-1 -
TGTGCCAGCAGGGGACAGGCCTTCAATCAGCCCCAGCATTTT CASRGQAFNQPQHF TRBJ1-5 - TRBV2 TRBD1
TGTGCCAGCAGTTACGGACAGGGGGCCTGGGAGACCCAGTACTTC CASSYGQGAWETQYF TRBJ2-5 - TRBV6-5 TRBD1
TGTGCCATCAGTGAGCCCAACAGCTATGGCTACACCTTC CAISEPNSYGYTF TRBJ1-2 - TRBV10-3 -